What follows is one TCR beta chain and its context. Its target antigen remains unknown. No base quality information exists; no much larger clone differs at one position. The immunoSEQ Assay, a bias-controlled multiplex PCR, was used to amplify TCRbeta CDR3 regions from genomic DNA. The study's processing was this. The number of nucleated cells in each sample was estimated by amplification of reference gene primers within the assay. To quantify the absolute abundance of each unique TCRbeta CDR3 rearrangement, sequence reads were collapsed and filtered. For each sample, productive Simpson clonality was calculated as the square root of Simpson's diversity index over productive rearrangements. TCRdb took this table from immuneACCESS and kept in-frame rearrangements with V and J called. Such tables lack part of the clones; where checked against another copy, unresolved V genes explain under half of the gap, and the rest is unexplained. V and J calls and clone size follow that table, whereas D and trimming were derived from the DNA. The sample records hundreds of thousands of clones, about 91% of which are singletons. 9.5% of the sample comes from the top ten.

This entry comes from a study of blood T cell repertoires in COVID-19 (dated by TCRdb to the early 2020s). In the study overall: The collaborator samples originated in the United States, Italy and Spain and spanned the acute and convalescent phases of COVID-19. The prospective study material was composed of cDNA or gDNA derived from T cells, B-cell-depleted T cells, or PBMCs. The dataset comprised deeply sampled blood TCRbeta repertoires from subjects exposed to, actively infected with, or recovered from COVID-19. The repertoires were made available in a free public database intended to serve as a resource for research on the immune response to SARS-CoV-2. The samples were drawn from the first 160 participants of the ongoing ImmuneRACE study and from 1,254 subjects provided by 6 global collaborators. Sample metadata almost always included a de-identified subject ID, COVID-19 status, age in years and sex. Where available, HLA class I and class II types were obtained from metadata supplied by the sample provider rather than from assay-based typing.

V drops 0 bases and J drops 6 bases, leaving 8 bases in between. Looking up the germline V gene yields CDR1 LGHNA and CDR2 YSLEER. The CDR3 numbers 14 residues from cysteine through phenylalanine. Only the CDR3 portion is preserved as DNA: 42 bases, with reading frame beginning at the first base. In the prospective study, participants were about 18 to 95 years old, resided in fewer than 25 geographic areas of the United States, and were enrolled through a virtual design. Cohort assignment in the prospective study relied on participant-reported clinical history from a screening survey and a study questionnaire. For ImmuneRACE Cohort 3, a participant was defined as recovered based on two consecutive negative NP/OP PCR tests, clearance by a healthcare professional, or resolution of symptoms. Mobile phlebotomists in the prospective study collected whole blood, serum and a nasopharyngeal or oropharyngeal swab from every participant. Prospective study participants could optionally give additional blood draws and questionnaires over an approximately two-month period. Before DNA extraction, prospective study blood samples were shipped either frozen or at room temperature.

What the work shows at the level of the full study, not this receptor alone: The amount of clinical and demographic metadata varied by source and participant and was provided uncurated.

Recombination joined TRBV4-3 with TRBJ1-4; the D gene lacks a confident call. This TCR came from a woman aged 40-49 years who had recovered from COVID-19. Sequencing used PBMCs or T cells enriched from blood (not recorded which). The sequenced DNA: TGCGCCAGCAGCCAAGAAAACGGGTATGAAAAACTGTTTTTT. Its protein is CASSQENGYEKLFF.